A single sample gave rise to the 30 T cell receptor beta chains below, sequenced in a study of T-cell memory formation after mild COVID-19. One entry per CDR3 protein, called by TCRdb with MiXCR from the 5' RACE reads. Of fewer than 700,000 distinct CDR3 sequences in the sample, 15% to 20% were seen once. Sample: PBMCs or a T cell subset sorted from them (not recorded which). All receptors derive from an adult woman who had mild COVID-19 (a few samples of this study predate the infection). Cell type and time point are not known.

This clonotype was observed a handful of times. The chain uses TRBV7-3 and TRBJ2-1; D unresolved. The germline V gene has CDR1 SGHTA and CDR2 FQGTGA. V gave up 3 bases and J gave up 6 bases, with 9 bases separating them. CDR3 length: 13 residues. Written as DNA, the CDR3 is TGTGCCAGCAGCTTTGCCCAAAGCAATGAGCAGTTCTTC. It specifies CASSFAQSNEQFF.

The chain combines TRBV7-9 with TRBJ1-1; 7 bases align to TRBD1. V lost 5 bases to trimming and J lost 0 bases; unmatched junction nucleotides: 6. The germline CDR1 and CDR2 sequences are SEHNR and FQNEAQ (reference sequence). CDR3 size: 15 residues. The CDR3 sequence is CASSPEGQMNTEAFF. In nucleotides, the CDR3 is TGTGCCAGCAGCCCAGAGGGACAGATGAACACTGAAGCTTTCTTT.

This clonotype was picked up a small number of times. Compared with germline, one end of the junction differs, possibly owing to a read error. The rearrangement links TRBV7-6 to TRBJ2-7, with D perhaps matching TRBD1 (5 bases). The CDR3 is 12 amino acids. Germline assignment: CDR1 SGHVS and CDR2 FNYEAQ. The CDR3: CASSPTVGGTWF. CDR3 nucleotides: TGTGCCAGCAGCCCGACAGTGGGCGGTACTTGGTTC.

A few counts support this clonotype. The chain couples TRBV24-1 to TRBJ2-2, with no clear D. Trimming removed 0 bases at V and 7 bases at J, with 5 bases between. The length of the CDR3 is 13 residues. Germline V gene sequence: CDR1 KGHDR, CDR2 SFDVKD. CDR3 DNA: TGTGCCACCAGTGATTTGTGGGGCGGGGAGCTGTTTTTT. As protein: CATSDLWGGELFF.

This clonotype showed up just a few times. The J gene is TRBJ2-3, the V gene TRBV5-1; tentatively, D is TRBD1 or TRBD2 (6 bases each). Germline CDR1 SGHRS, CDR2 YFSETQ. V was trimmed by 0 bases and J by 6 bases, leaving 17 bases between them. CDR3 size: 16 residues. CDR3 amino acids: CASSLDLSGGIDTQYF. CDR3 DNA sequence: TGCGCCAGCAGCTTGGATCTTTCCGGGGGCATCGATACGCAGTATTTT.

This clonotype was observed a handful of times. This sequence joins TRBV6-5 and TRBJ1-2, with D perhaps TRBD1 (6 bases). The CDR3 totals 14 residues. V lost 6 bases and J 0 bases, leaving 11 bases between the germline ends. Germline V gene lookup returns CDR1 MNHEY and CDR2 SVGAGI. In nucleotides, the CDR3 is TGTGCCAGCAGAAGGACAGTCTCTAACTATGGCTACACCTTC. It encodes CASRRTVSNYGYTF.

Note on this clonotype: A junction boundary mismatches the germline segment, possibly from a read error. The chain joins TRBV7-7 to TRBJ2-1; 10 bases agree with TRBD1. The CDR3 loop spans 15 amino acids. From germline, CDR1 is SSHAT and CDR2 FNYEAQ (reference sequence). The DNA of the CDR3 is TGTGCTAGCAGCCAAGGACAGGGGGCCTACAATGAGCAGTTCTTC. Protein sequence: CASSQGQGAYNEQFF.

This clonotype has ten or more counts. V usage is TRBV20-1 and J usage is TRBJ2-3; D is undetermined. This CDR3 region has 16 residues. Germline V lookup: CDR1 DFQATT, CDR2 SNEGSKA (reference sequence). The V end lost 0 bases, the J end lost 2 bases, and 15 bases lay between the germline ends. This CDR3 reads CSAREGFTADTDTQYF. The CDR3 DNA sequence: TGCAGTGCTAGAGAGGGTTTCACGGCCGACACAGATACGCAGTATTTT.

The V gene is TRBV5-6, the J gene TRBJ2-7; D perhaps matches TRBD2 (6 bases). This CDR3 is 16 amino acids long. CDR1 SGHDT and CDR2 YYEEEE come from the germline V gene. Trimming stripped 4 bases from V and 1 base from J, with 18 bases between. DNA for the CDR3: TGTGCCAGCAGCCCGGAGGCCGGGACTCCATCCTACGAGCAGTACTTC. This codes for CASSPEAGTPSYEQYF.

This clonotype was found a few times. CDR3 coding DNA: TGTGCCAGCAGACGCGGCTTCAATTCACCCCTCCACTTT. It codes for CASRRGFNSPLHF. The chain carries TRBV12-3 or TRBV12-4 and TRBJ1-6; D remains ambiguous. V was clipped by 6 bases and J by 7 bases, with 10 bases between them. The CDR3 consists of 13 residues.

The gene calls are TRBV7-6 and TRBJ2-1, with 14 nucleotides matching TRBD2. The CDR3 covers 17 residues. With 5 bases clipped from V and 6 bases from J, the junction kept 9 bases outside the gene matches. Germline loops: CDR1 SGHVS, CDR2 FNYEAQ. The CDR3 here is CASSPWTSGRLPNEQFF. The CDR3 nucleotides read TGTGCCAGCAGCCCCTGGACTAGCGGGAGGCTCCCCAATGAGCAGTTCTTC.

The genes are TRBV29-1 and TRBJ2-7, with D perhaps TRBD1 (6 bases). V lost 1 base, J lost 0 bases, and 13 bases lay in between. This CDR3 is 15 amino acids long. Germline lookup yields CDR1 SQVTM and CDR2 ANQGSEA. The CDR3, as DNA: TGCAGCGTTGAAGGGTTGGCGGACAGCTCCTACGAGCAGTACTTC. Translation gives CSVEGLADSSYEQYF.

The chain carries TRBV24-1 and TRBJ1-2, with 8 bases lining up with TRBD1. The CDR3 totals 14 residues. CDR1 and CDR2 (germline): KGHDR, SFDVKD. J lost 4 bases, V lost 4 bases, and 4 bases had no gene match. The CDR3 bases are TGTGCCACCAGTGACTCGGGACAGGCCTATGGCTACACCTTC. Residues: CATSDSGQAYGYTF.

This clonotype occurred a few times. The chain carries TRBV24-1 and TRBJ1-4; tentative D call: TRBD1 (6 bases). The CDR3 runs 12 residues. V was shortened by 7 bases and J by 8 bases, with 10 bases between the two germline ends. CDR1 KGHDR and CDR2 SFDVKD come from the germline V gene. CDR3 coding DNA: TGTGCCACCAGCAGCAGGGGAGAAAAACTGTTTTTT. Encoded protein: CATSSRGEKLFF.

The table lists this clonotype with a few counts. The J gene is TRBJ2-4, the V gene TRBV12-3 or TRBV12-4, with unresolved D. V was shortened by 3 bases and J by 2 bases, with 8 bases between the two germline ends. This CDR3 contains 14 residues. The CDR3 sequence is CASSFDGTKNIQYF. In nucleotides, the CDR3 is TGTGCCAGCAGTTTTGACGGTACCAAAAACATTCAGTACTTC.

This clonotype was detected many times. This chain joins TRBV20-1 and TRBJ2-5; no firm D call. V lost 3 bases, J lost 1 base, and 12 bases lay in between. Per the germline V gene, CDR1 is DFQATT and CDR2 is SNEGSKA (reference sequence). There are 14 residues in the CDR3. The CDR3 nucleotides read TGCAGTGCTAGGGTTGTTGTTAGCCAAGAGACCCAGTACTTC. Encoded protein: CSARVVVSQETQYF.

The chain combines TRBV24-1 with TRBJ2-1, with D uncertain. The length of the CDR3 is 14 residues. V lost 7 bases and J 0 bases, leaving 9 bases between the germline ends. The germline gives CDR1 KGHDR, CDR2 SFDVKD. CDR3 region: CATRADSSYNEQFF. The CDR3 nucleotides read TGTGCCACCAGGGCGGATAGCTCCTACAATGAGCAGTTCTTC.

The chain links TRBV12-3 or TRBV12-4 to TRBJ2-7; 10 bases agree with TRBD1. V trimming: 3 bases; J trimming: 7 bases; junction bases outside the gene matches: 6. This CDR3 has 14 amino acids. The CDR3 sequence: CASSFWDRGGEQYF. For the CDR3, the DNA is TGTGCCAGCAGTTTTTGGGACAGGGGTGGTGAGCAGTACTTC.

CDR3 sequence reads: CASKPGQNSGELFF. The CDR3 DNA reads TGTGCCAGCAAACCGGGACAAAACTCCGGGGAGCTGTTTTTT. This rearrangement joins TRBV12-3 or TRBV12-4 to TRBJ2-2, with D possibly TRBD1 on 6 matching bases. Trimming took 7 bases from V and 6 from J, leaving 15 bases between them. The CDR3 totals 14 residues.

This rearrangement joins TRBV4-3 to TRBJ2-1, with 10 bases fitting TRBD2. Germline lookup yields CDR1 LGHNA and CDR2 YSLEER. The CDR3 sequence is 18 residues long. The trim removed 0 bases at V and 8 bases at J, leaving 13 bases unmatched. CDR3 coding DNA: TGCGCCAGCAGCCAAGATCCCGGAAACCTAGCGGGAGACGATGAGCAGTTCTTC. The encoded protein is CASSQDPGNLAGDDEQFF.

The chain uses TRBV24-1 and TRBJ2-3; D is uncertain. This CDR3 comprises 15 residues. Germline assignment: CDR1 KGHDR and CDR2 SFDVKD. Deletions cut 4 bases from V and 1 base from J, with 11 bases between. CDR3 in DNA: TGTGCCACCAGTGACAGTCGGCAGGGCACAGATACGCAGTATTTT. As protein: CATSDSRQGTDTQYF.

This clonotype was picked up a small number of times. The chain carries TRBV29-1 and TRBJ2-2; 9 nucleotides agree with TRBD1. CDR1 SQVTM and CDR2 ANQGSEA come from the germline V gene. Trimming took 8 bases from V and 4 from J; bases not matched to a gene: 11. The CDR3 covers 15 residues. The DNA for the CDR3 is TGCAGCTCTAGGACCGGGACAGGGACCACCGGGGAGCTGTTTTTT. Residues: CSSRTGTGTTGELFF.

The table lists this clonotype with a few counts. This rearrangement joins TRBV20-1 to TRBJ2-7, with 11 bases fitting TRBD2. V lost 6 bases, J lost 0 bases, and 7 bases stayed unmatched. The CDR3 is 15 amino acids. The germline V gene encodes CDR1 DFQATT and CDR2 SNEGSKA (reference sequence). In DNA form, the CDR3 reads TGCAGTGCCCTAGGACTAGCGGGTTACTCCTACGAGCAGTACTTC. This codes for CSALGLAGYSYEQYF.

The chain couples TRBV3-1 to TRBJ1-1; D not resolved. V shed 0 bases and J shed 12 bases, with 14 bases lying between them. The CDR3 spans 13 residues. Germline V lookup: CDR1 LGHDT, CDR2 YNNKEL (reference sequence). The chain's CDR3 is CASSQDLGSNTFF. For the CDR3, the DNA is TGTGCCAGCAGCCAAGATTTGGGCTCGAACACTTTCTTT.

This clonotype came up many times. The rearrangement joins TRBV12-3 or TRBV12-4 to TRBJ2-5; the match to TRBD1 covers 8 bases. This CDR3 is 14 amino acids long. V lost 5 bases to trimming and J lost 5 bases; unmatched junction nucleotides: 7. This chain's CDR3 is CASSLGDRRETQYF. CDR3 sequence (DNA): TGTGCCAGCAGTCTAGGGGACAGGAGGGAGACCCAGTACTTC.

This clonotype was seen a few times. CDR3 nucleotides: TGTGCCACCCAGATTAGCGGGGGCCCCAACTCCTACAATGAGCAGTTCTTC. The encoded protein is CATQISGGPNSYNEQFF. The rearrangement uses TRBV24-1 and TRBJ2-1; 9 bases agree with TRBD2. Trimming took 9 bases from V and 0 from J; bases not matched to a gene: 11. In germline, CDR1 is KGHDR, CDR2 SFDVKD. The CDR3 consists of 17 residues.

Only a few counts were recorded for this clonotype. The rearrangement links TRBV5-6 to TRBJ2-3; D possibly corresponds to TRBD2 (6 bases). Germline CDR1 and CDR2: SGHDT and YYEEEE. This CDR3 has 14 residues. Trimming pared 2 bases from V and 6 bases from J, leaving 13 bases between. CDR3: CASSFGGAYDTQYF. The CDR3 region has the DNA TGTGCCAGCAGCTTCGGAGGGGCATACGATACGCAGTATTTT. Supplemented by reference TRBV5-6 and TRBJ2-3, the full variable domain reads DAGVTQSPTHLIKTRGQQVTLRCSPKSGHDTVSWYQQALGQGPQFIFQYYEEEERQRGNFPDRFSGHQFPNYSSELNVNALLLGDSALYLCASSFGGAYDTQYFGPGTRLTVL.

V is TRBV6-5 and J is TRBJ1-6; 7 positions agree with TRBD1. V trimming: 0 bases; J trimming: 7 bases; junction bases outside the gene matches: 3. This CDR3 comprises 15 residues. The germline gives CDR1 MNHEY, CDR2 SVGAGI. Written as DNA, the CDR3 is TGTGCCAGCAGTTACTCAAACAGGGGAAATTCACCCCTCCACTTT. Translation: CASSYSNRGNSPLHF.

There are a few counts of this clonotype. This chain uses TRBV6-5 with TRBJ2-5, with 14 bases identical to TRBD2. V lost 4 bases to trimming and J lost 7 bases; unmatched junction nucleotides: 11. The germline CDR1 and CDR2 sequences are MNHEY and SVGAGI. This CDR3 contains 17 residues. The chain's CDR3 is CASSLTSTSGRATTQYF. Written as DNA, the CDR3 is TGTGCCAGCAGTTTGACTTCGACTAGCGGGAGGGCTACGACCCAGTACTTC.

This clonotype was detected a few times. The V call is TRBV20-1, the J call TRBJ2-1, with D perhaps assigned TRBD1 or TRBD2 (5 bases each). Trimming took 0 bases from V and 6 from J, leaving 12 bases between them. Germline V gene lookup returns CDR1 DFQATT and CDR2 SNEGSKA (reference sequence). This CDR3 has 14 residues. As DNA, the CDR3 is TGCAGTGCTAGAGACAGGGAGTGGAGCAATGAGCAGTTCTTC. As protein: CSARDREWSNEQFF.